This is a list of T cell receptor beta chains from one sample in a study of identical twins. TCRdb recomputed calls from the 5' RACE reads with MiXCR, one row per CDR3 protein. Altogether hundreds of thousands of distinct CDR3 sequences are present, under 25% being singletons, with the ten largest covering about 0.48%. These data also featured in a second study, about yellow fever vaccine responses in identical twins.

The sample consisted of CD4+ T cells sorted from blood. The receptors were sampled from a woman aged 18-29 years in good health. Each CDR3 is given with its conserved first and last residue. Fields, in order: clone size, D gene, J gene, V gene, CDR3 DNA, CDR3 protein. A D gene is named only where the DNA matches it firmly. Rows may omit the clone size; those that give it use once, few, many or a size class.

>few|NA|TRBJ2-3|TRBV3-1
TGTGCCAGCAGCCCAGGGGACCGGGGGATCACAGATACGCAGTATTTT
CASSPGDRGITDTQYF
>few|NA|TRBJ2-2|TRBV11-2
TGTGCCAGCAGCCCAATAAGGGGTAGCACCGGGGAGCTGTTTTTT
CASSPIRGSTGELFF
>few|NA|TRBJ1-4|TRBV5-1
TGCGCCAGCGCCACAGGGCGCACTAATGAAAAACTGTTTTTT
CASATGRTNEKLFF
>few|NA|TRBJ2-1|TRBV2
TGTGCCAGCGAAACCGGGATGTCGCGGGGTGAGCAGTTCTTC
CASETGMSRGEQFF
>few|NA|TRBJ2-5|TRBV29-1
TGCAGCGTCGTAGACAGGGAGGAAGAGACCCAGTACTTC
CSVVDREEETQYF
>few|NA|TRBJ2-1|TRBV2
TGTGCCAGTCAGGAGGGGGGGGTGTACAATGAGCAGTTCTTC
CASQEGGVYNEQFF
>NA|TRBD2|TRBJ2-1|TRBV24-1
TGTGCCACCAGTGAATTTAGCGGGAAAGCCTACAATGAGCAGTTCTTC
CATSEFSGKAYNEQFF
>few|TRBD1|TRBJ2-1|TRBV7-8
TGTGCCAGCAGCCGCCCAGGGGGCTCCGATCAGTTCTTC
CASSRPGGSDQFF
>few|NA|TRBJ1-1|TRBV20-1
TGCAGTGCTAGATACAGTGTACCCACTGAAGCTTTCTTT
CSARYSVPTEAFF
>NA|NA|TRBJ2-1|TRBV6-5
TGTGCCAGCAGTTATATCGACCGGGGCTCCAATGAGCAGTTCTTC
CASSYIDRGSNEQFF
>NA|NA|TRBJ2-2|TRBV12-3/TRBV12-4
TGTGCCAGCAGACTCGGACAAGCTGGGACCGGGGAGCTGTTTTTT
CASRLGQAGTGELFF
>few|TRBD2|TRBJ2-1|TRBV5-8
TGTGCCAGCAGCTTGGTGGCGGGAGCCCTCTCCTACAATGAGCAGTTCTTC
CASSLVAGALSYNEQFF
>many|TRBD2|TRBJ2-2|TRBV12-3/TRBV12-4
TGTGCCAGCAGTCAACTAGCGAAAACCGGGGAGCTGTTTTTT
CASSQLAKTGELFF
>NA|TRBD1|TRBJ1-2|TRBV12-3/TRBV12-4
TGTGCCAGCAGTTTCGGTGGTGACAGGGGGCATGGCTACACCTTC
CASSFGGDRGHGYTF
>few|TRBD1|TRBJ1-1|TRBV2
TGTGCCAGCAAGGACAGGGGAGCCGCTGAAGCTTTCTTT
CASKDRGAAEAFF
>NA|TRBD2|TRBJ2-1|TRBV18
TGTGCCAGCTCACCATCGGGCGGGGGGCTCCACAATGAGCAGTTCTTC
CASSPSGGGLHNEQFF
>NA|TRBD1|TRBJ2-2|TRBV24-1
TGTGCCACCAGTGACATCGACAGGGCAGGCACCGGGGAGCTGTTTTTT
CATSDIDRAGTGELFF
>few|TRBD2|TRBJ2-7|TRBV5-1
TGCGCCAGCAGCTTGACCAGACTAGCGGGGGCCTACGAGCAGTACTTC
CASSLTRLAGAYEQYF
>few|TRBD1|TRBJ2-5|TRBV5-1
TGCGCCAGCAGCTTGGCCAGGGGGCTGGAGACCCAGTACTTC
CASSLARGLETQYF
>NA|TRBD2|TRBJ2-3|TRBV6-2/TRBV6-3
TGTGCCAGCAGTTCAACTAGCGGGGGGGCAGTGAGGCGCACAGATACGCAGTATTTT
CASSSTSGGAVRRTDTQYF
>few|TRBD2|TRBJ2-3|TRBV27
TGTGCCAGCAGTCCGGATGCTAGCGGGAGGAGCACAGATACGCAGTATTTT
CASSPDASGRSTDTQYF
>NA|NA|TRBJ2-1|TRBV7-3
TGTGCCAGCAGCTCCAGCCGCTCCGACGATGAGCAGTTCTTC
CASSSSRSDDEQFF
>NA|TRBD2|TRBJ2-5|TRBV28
TGTGCCAGCAGTTTATCCGCGGGAGGGCCGAAGACCCAGTACTTC
CASSLSAGGPKTQYF
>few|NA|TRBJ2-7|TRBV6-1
TGTGCCAGCAGTGTCCCCACAGGGCCGAACGAGCAGTACTTC
CASSVPTGPNEQYF
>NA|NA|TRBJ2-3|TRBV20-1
TGCAGTGCTCCCCGGGACTTGAGCACAGATACGCAGTATTTT
CSAPRDLSTDTQYF
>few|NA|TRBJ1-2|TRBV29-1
TGCAGCGTTGAAGCCCCCGACAGGAACTATGGCTACACCTTC
CSVEAPDRNYGYTF
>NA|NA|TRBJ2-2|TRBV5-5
TGTGCCAGCAGATTTAGCGGTAACACCGGGGAGCTGTTTTTT
CASRFSGNTGELFF
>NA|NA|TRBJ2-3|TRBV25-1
TGTGCCAGCAGCCGGCGGGCAGGGCTTAACACAGATACGCAGTATTTT
CASSRRAGLNTDTQYF
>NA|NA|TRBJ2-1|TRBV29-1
TGCAGCGTTGGCAGGCCCGGCAATGAGCAGTTCTTC
CSVGRPGNEQFF
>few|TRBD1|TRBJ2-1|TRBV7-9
TGTGCCAGCAGCCAAATACCGGGACAGGGGGCAAGTGAGCAGTTCTTC
CASSQIPGQGASEQFF
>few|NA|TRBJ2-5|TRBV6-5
TGTGCCAGCAGTTACTCTACCGGGTATGGGGTAGAGACCCAGTACTTC
CASSYSTGYGVETQYF
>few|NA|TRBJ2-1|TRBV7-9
TGTGCCAGCAGCTTAGGTGCAGGGGTGGATGAGCAGTTCTTC
CASSLGAGVDEQFF
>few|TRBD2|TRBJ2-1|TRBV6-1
TGTGCCAGCAGTGAAATGGGACTAGTAGGCAATGAGCAGTTCTTC
CASSEMGLVGNEQFF
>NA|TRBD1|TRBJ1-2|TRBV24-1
TGTGCCACCAGTGATTCGACAGGGGTCGGATCGAACTATGGCTACACCTTC
CATSDSTGVGSNYGYTF
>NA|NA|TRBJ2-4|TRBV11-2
TGTGCCAGCAGTTTCCCCGGTGCTGGGACCATTCAGTACTTC
CASSFPGAGTIQYF
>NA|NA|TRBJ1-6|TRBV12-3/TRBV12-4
TGTGCCAGCAGTCTCGGTTTGCCCCTCCACTTT
CASSLGLPLHF
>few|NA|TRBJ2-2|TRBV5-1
TGCGCCAGCAGCTTGAATGTCGGAACTCCGAACACCGGGGAGCTGTTTTTT
CASSLNVGTPNTGELFF
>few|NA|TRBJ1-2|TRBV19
TGTGCCAGTACCACACGACGACGGGGGGGCTACACCTTC
CASTTRRRGGYTF
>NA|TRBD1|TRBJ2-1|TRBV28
TGTGCCAGCAGCCCTCCGGGACAGGGGGCTTACAATGAGCAGTTCTTC
CASSPPGQGAYNEQFF
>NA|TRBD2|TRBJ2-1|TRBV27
TGTGCCAGCAGTGCCAGGACTAGCGGGAGGGCCCAGACGGAGTTCTTC
CASSARTSGRAQTEFF
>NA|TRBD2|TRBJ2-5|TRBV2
TGTGCCAGCACCAGGTCTAGCGGGAGTGAGACCCAGTACTTC
CASTRSSGSETQYF
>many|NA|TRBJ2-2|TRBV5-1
TGCGCCAGCAGCTTGGAACGGCAGGGGAACACCGGGGAGCTGTTTTTT
CASSLERQGNTGELFF
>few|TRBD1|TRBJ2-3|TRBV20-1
TGCAGTGCCCCGGGACAGGGGACGTTGGATACGCAGTATTTT
CSAPGQGTLDTQYF
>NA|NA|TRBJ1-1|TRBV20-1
TGCAGTGCTAGAGTTCAGGGGCAGGGGAGCACTGAAGCTTTCTTT
CSARVQGQGSTEAFF
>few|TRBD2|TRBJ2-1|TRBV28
TGTGCCAGCAGTTCCCCCAGAAAGGTTAGCGGGAGTTACAATGAGCAGTTCTTC
CASSSPRKVSGSYNEQFF
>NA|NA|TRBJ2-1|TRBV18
TGTGCCAGCTCACCACCGGTTGGCGGCGGTGAGCAGTTCTTC
CASSPPVGGGEQFF
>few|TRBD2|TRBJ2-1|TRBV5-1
TGCGCCAGCAGCGAATCGAGCGGGATACCGAACAATGAGCAGTTCTTC
CASSESSGIPNNEQFF
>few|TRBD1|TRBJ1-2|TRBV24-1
TGTGCCACCAGTGATTCTTGGACAGGGGATAATGGCTACACCTTC
CATSDSWTGDNGYTF
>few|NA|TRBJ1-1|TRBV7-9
TGTGCCAGCAGCTTAGTGCCCTCCCCCCTACTGAACACTGAAGCTTTCTTT
CASSLVPSPLLNTEAFF
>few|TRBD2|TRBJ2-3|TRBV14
TGTGCCAGCAGCCAAGTTGGAGCGGGATATACGCAGTATTTT
CASSQVGAGYTQYF
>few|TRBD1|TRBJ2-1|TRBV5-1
TGCGCCAGCAGCTTGACAGGGGGCGCGTACAATGAGCAGTTCTTC
CASSLTGGAYNEQFF
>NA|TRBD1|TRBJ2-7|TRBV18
TGTGCCAGCTCACCCCAGGGACAGGGGTCCGAGCAGTACTTC
CASSPQGQGSEQYF
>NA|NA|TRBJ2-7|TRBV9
TGTGCCAGCAGCCCTCCTTCCGGGGCCTTTGCCGACGAGCAGTACTTC
CASSPPSGAFADEQYF
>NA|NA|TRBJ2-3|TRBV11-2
TGTGCCAGCAGCTTAGGTCATTATACGCAGTATTTT
CASSLGHYTQYF
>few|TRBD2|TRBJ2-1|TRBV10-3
TGTGCCATCAGTGGACCCCCACGGGAGGGCCCTAGGGCCTACAATGAGCAGTTCTTC
CAISGPPREGPRAYNEQFF
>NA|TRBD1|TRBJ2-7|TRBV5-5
TGTGCCAGCAGCCCCGTGGACAGGAGTACCTACGAGCAGTACTTC
CASSPVDRSTYEQYF
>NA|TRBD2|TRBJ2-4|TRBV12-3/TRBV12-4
TGTGCCAGCAGTTTACTAGCGGGAGGGGGGAACATTCAGTACTTC
CASSLLAGGGNIQYF
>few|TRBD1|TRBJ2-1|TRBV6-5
TGTGCCAGCAGTTATAACCAAGCCGGGACAGGGGAGTTCTTC
CASSYNQAGTGEFF
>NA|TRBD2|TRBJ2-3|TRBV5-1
TGCGCCAGCAAGAGACAGCTAACTAGCGGGAGCACAGATACGCAGTATTTT
CASKRQLTSGSTDTQYF